The 19 T cell receptor beta chains below all came from one sample that was sequenced in a study of blood T cell repertoires in COVID-19. Sequencing used immunoSEQ multiplex PCR; TCRdb keeps in-frame clones, though not all of them. This sample has about 150,000 clones, with approximately 87% found just once. Input material: PBMCs or T cells enriched from blood (not recorded which). These receptors all stem from a woman aged 45-65 years who had recovered from COVID-19.

To note about this clone: One junction end does not reproduce the germline sequence, and a read error may be involved. V is TRBV18 and J is TRBJ1-1; D gene unclear. Germline CDR1 is KGHSH and CDR2 is LQKENI. The CDR3 covers 12 residues. CDR3 bases: TGTGCCAGCTCACCAGAGACGGGGATTGGTTCGTGG. Translation gives CASSPETGIGSW. The full variable domain, its missing parts supplied by reference TRBV18 and TRBJ1-1, is NAGVMQNPRHLVRRRGQEARLRCSPMKGHSHVYWYRQLPEEGLKFMVYLQKENIIDESGMPKERFSAEFPKEGPSILRIQQVVRGDSAAYFCASSPETGIGSWGQGTRLTVV.

This clone occurred a few times. The chain couples TRBV5-1 to TRBJ1-3; maybe TRBD1 (6 bases). The CDR3 has 16 residues. Trimming removed 4 bases from V and 7 bases from J, with 21 bases in between. The germline gives CDR1 SGHRS, CDR2 YFSETQ. The CDR3 protein is CASSLSPAGDINTIYF. The CDR3, as DNA: TGCGCCAGCAGCCTTTCTCCCGCAGGGGACATCAACACCATATATTTT.

This rearrangement joins TRBV7-3 to TRBJ2-5; 12 bases are shared with TRBD2. Germline V gene sequence: CDR1 SGHTA, CDR2 FQGTGA. The J segment lost 5 bases and the V segment lost 5 bases, leaving 12 bases of the junction unmatched. This CDR3 is 17 amino acids long. In DNA, the CDR3 is TGTGCCAGCAGCCCCCGACTAGCGGGGGAGCCGCCGGAGACCCAGTACTTC. This sequence encodes CASSPRLAGEPPETQYF.

The count of this clone is one. The V call is TRBV5-1, the J call TRBJ1-2, with D maybe TRBD1 (6 bases). With 4 bases removed from V and 0 bases from J, the gap between germline ends came to 16 bases. The CDR3 runs to 16 residues. The germline V gene encodes CDR1 SGHRS and CDR2 YFSETQ. The chain's CDR3 is CASSTSPGTTNYGYTF. Written as DNA, the CDR3 is TGCGCCAGCAGCACATCACCTGGGACAACTAACTATGGCTACACCTTC.

This rearrangement joins TRBV18 to TRBJ1-1, with a weak D call TRBD1 (6 bases). Germline values: CDR1 KGHSH, CDR2 LQKENI. Trimming took off 6 bases at V and 2 bases at J, with 10 bases between the two ends. CDR3 length: 13 residues. The CDR3 coding sequence is TGTGCCAGCTCCCGCGGGGGCAACACTGAAGCTTTCTTT. Translation: CASSRGGNTEAFF.

The chain recombines TRBV7-3 with TRBJ2-5; D might be TRBD2 (7 bases). V was pared by 1 base and J by 5 bases, with 17 bases between. CDR1 and CDR2 from the germline V gene are SGHTA and FQGTGA. This CDR3 is built from 16 residues. Here the CDR3 reads CASSLIEGGRLETQYF. CDR3 coding DNA: TGTGCCAGCAGCTTAATAGAGGGGGGGAGGCTTGAGACCCAGTACTTC.

The chain uses TRBV5-5 and TRBJ2-1; 10 bases are a match to TRBD1. This CDR3 has 17 residues. Germline lookup yields CDR1 SGHKS and CDR2 YYEKEE (reference sequence). V was clipped by 4 bases and J by 5 bases; unmatched bases: 12. The CDR3 is CASSQLTGTGANNEQFF. In DNA form, the CDR3 reads TGTGCCAGCAGCCAATTGACCGGGACAGGGGCCAACAATGAGCAGTTCTTC.

The CDR3 DNA reads as TGTGCCAGCAGCCCCTCCTCCCGGGACAGGGTGGGGTGGACTGAAGCTTTCTTT. Protein product: CASSPSSRDRVGWTEAFF. This chain links TRBV11-2 with TRBJ1-1, with 9 bases aligning to TRBD1. V was clipped by 5 bases and J by 5 bases; unmatched bases: 18. This CDR3 region has 18 residues. Germline CDR1 is SGHAT and CDR2 is FQNNGV.

V gene TRBV7-3 combines with J gene TRBJ1-1; possible D gene TRBD1, 5 bases. Trimming shortened V by 5 bases and J by 7 bases, and 23 bases separated the two germline ends. CDR1 and CDR2 (germline): SGHTA, FQGTGA. The CDR3 consists of 16 residues. The CDR3 loop is CASSPQSWGAEREAFF. The CDR3 DNA follows: TGTGCCAGCAGCCCCCAGTCGTGGGGCGCGGAACGTGAAGCTTTCTTT.

This chain uses TRBV18 with TRBJ1-3; 7 bases are a match to TRBD1. The J segment lost 4 bases and the V segment lost 6 bases, leaving 12 bases of the junction unmatched. The V gene's germline CDR1 is KGHSH and CDR2 LQKENI. The CDR3 totals 16 residues. CDR3 sequence: CASSPTPTGRGNTIYF. The CDR3 DNA is TGTGCCAGCTCTCCGACCCCGACAGGGCGGGGAAACACCATATATTTT.

The rearrangement uses TRBV5-6 and TRBJ2-5, with a weak D call TRBD2 (5 bases). Germline V lookup: CDR1 SGHDT, CDR2 YYEEEE. V lost 0 bases, J lost 9 bases, and 12 bases lay in between. The CDR3 length is 13 residues. CDR3 sequence (DNA): TGTGCCAGCAGCTTGGTAATGAAGGAGGCCCAGTACTTC. Amino acid sequence: CASSLVMKEAQYF.

This rearrangement joins TRBV27 to TRBJ1-1; 7 bases align to TRBD1. The CDR3 has 14 residues. The V and J ends lost 3 bases and 1 base, in that order; junction bases with no gene match: 2. Germline CDR1 reads MNHEY; CDR2 reads SMNVEV (reference sequence). The CDR3 nucleotides read TGTGCCAGCAGTTTTGGGGACAGGAACACTGAAGCTTTCTTT. Residues: CASSFGDRNTEAFF.

The chain employs TRBV7-8 and TRBJ1-1; D unclear. V gave up 2 bases and J gave up 9 bases, with 13 bases separating them. CDR3 length: 13 residues. Germline loops: CDR1 SGHVS, CDR2 FQNEAQ. In DNA form, the CDR3 reads TGTGCCAGCAGCTTAAAGGTTCGGGGAAAAGCTTTCTTT. It yields the protein CASSLKVRGKAFF.

V and J are TRBV2 and TRBJ1-1, with 10 positions matching TRBD1. Germline V gene sequence: CDR1 SNHLY, CDR2 FYNNEI. V was pared by 6 bases and J by 5 bases, with 6 bases of the junction left unmatched. The length of the CDR3 is 14 residues. CDR3 sequence reads: CASRMGQGSTEAFF. CDR3 DNA sequence: TGTGCCAGCAGAATGGGACAGGGGAGTACTGAAGCTTTCTTT.

This chain joins TRBV7-8 and TRBJ1-5; TRBD1 matches 8 bases. The CDR3 has 17 amino acids. CDR1 is SGHVS, CDR2 FQNEAQ, per germline. V dropped 5 bases and J dropped 0; count of bases not matched to a gene: 9. The CDR3 loop is CASSTTGGPNSNQPQHF. CDR3 DNA: TGTGCCAGCAGCACAACAGGGGGGCCCAATAGCAATCAGCCCCAGCATTTT.

V is TRBV7-2 and J is TRBJ2-7; 8 bases are shared with TRBD1. The V segment lost 5 bases and the J segment 2 bases; nucleotides outside the gene matches: 11. The length of the CDR3 is 16 residues. Germline CDR1 and CDR2: SGHTA and FQGNSA. The CDR3 reads CASSLILRQGTYEQYF. The CDR3 bases are TGTGCCAGCAGCCTAATCCTTAGACAGGGGACCTACGAGCAGTACTTC.

This clone was picked up a small number of times. The chain links TRBV9 to TRBJ2-3; possible D gene TRBD2, 5 bases. Germline assignment: CDR1 SGDLS and CDR2 YYNGEE. The length of the CDR3 is 14 residues. Trimming removed 2 bases at V and 4 bases at J, with 11 bases between. CDR3 sequence: CASSVGVGSDTQYF. DNA for the CDR3: TGTGCCAGCAGCGTCGGGGTTGGGTCAGATACGCAGTATTTT.

This rearrangement joins TRBV7-3 to TRBJ2-1, with 10 bases identical to TRBD2. The CDR3 extends over 15 amino acids. From germline, CDR1 is SGHTA and CDR2 FQGTGA. After removal of 4 bases from V and 9 bases from J, the junction contained 9 bases not matched to a gene. The CDR3 loop is CASSSGLAAIGEQFF. The CDR3 DNA reads TGTGCCAGCAGCTCCGGACTAGCGGCCATCGGTGAGCAGTTCTTC.

This clone appeared a single time. The chain links TRBV4-2 to TRBJ2-7; D is undetermined. V was clipped by 0 bases and J by 3 bases, with 12 bases between them. Germline values: CDR1 LGHNA, CDR2 YNFKEQ. The length of the CDR3 is 15 residues. CDR3 in amino acids: CASSQEHGSYYEQYF. The CDR3, as DNA: TGTGCCAGCAGCCAAGAGCACGGGTCTTACTACGAGCAGTACTTC.